This entry lists 17 T cell receptor beta chains sequenced from one sample in a study of blood T cell repertoires in COVID-19. This table comes from immunoSEQ multiplex PCR, and its TCRdb copy is limited to in-frame clones, with some not included. This table has fewer than 250,000 clones, about 83% appearing once. Sequenced sample: peripheral blood. The receptors come from a woman in her 50s with active or convalescent COVID-19.

The chain couples TRBV24-1 to TRBJ2-3; 10 bases fit TRBD1. Trimming took 4 bases from V and 3 from J; bases not matched to a gene: 6. The CDR3 spans 16 residues. Per the germline V gene, CDR1 is KGHDR and CDR2 is SFDVKD. The CDR3 DNA reads as TGTGCCACCAGTGACTCGACGGGACAGGGGACAGATACGCAGTATTTT. This translates into CATSDSTGQGTDTQYF.

The chain employs TRBV19 and TRBJ2-3, with 7 bases identical to TRBD1. The CDR3 sequence is 13 residues long. Trimming took 7 bases from V and 0 from J; bases not matched to a gene: 1. CDR1 is LNHDA and CDR2 is SQIVND in the germline V gene (reference sequence). The chain's CDR3 is CASKGQSTDTQYF. The CDR3 region has the DNA TGTGCCAGTAAGGGACAGAGCACAGATACGCAGTATTTT.

The chain links TRBV10-3 to TRBJ1-6; 7 nucleotides match TRBD1. Germline V gene data show CDR1 as ENHRY and CDR2 as SYGVKD. V trimming: 6 bases; J trimming: 11 bases; junction bases outside the gene matches: 4. The CDR3 is made up of 12 amino acids. Here the CDR3 DNA reads TGTGCCATCAGCTCAGACAGGGCACCCCTCCACTTT. It encodes CAISSDRAPLHF.

This rearrangement joins TRBV24-1 to TRBJ2-7; D might be TRBD1 (5 bases). Germline V gives CDR1 KGHDR, CDR2 SFDVKD. Trimming took 0 bases from V and 3 from J, leaving 11 bases between them. This CDR3 contains 15 residues. The CDR3 loop reads CATSDLKAGIYEQYF. The CDR3 nucleotides are TGTGCCACCAGTGATTTGAAGGCAGGGATCTACGAGCAGTACTTC.

The chain couples TRBV11-2 to TRBJ1-2, with 7 nucleotides matching TRBD1. The J segment lost 4 bases and the V segment lost 4 bases, leaving 9 bases of the junction unmatched. The CDR3 is made up of 15 amino acids. Germline lookup yields CDR1 SGHAT and CDR2 FQNNGV. In DNA, the CDR3 is TGTGCCAGCAGCTCCGGACAGGCCATTTTCTATGGCTACACCTTC. Amino acids: CASSSGQAIFYGYTF.

The chain links TRBV5-5 to TRBJ1-1, with 7 bases matching TRBD1. The germline V gene encodes CDR1 SGHKS and CDR2 YYEKEE (reference sequence). V was clipped by 4 bases and J by 1 base; unmatched bases: 7. CDR3 length: 15 amino acids. CDR3 loop: CASSRTDRANTEAFF. The CDR3 region has the DNA TGTGCCAGCAGCCGTACAGACAGGGCGAACACTGAAGCTTTCTTT. Full variable domain (missing parts from reference TRBV5-5 and TRBJ1-1): DAGVTQSPTHLIKTRGQQVTLRCSPISGHKSVSWYQQVLGQGPQFIFQYYEKEERGRGNFPDRFSARQFPNYSSELNVNALLLGDSALYLCASSRTDRANTEAFFGQGTRLTVV.

The sample holds one count of this clone. The chain carries TRBV19 and TRBJ1-4; D gene ambiguous. V was trimmed by 4 bases and J by 4 bases, leaving 10 bases between them. The CDR3 consists of 14 residues. The germline gives CDR1 LNHDA, CDR2 SQIVND (reference sequence). Here the CDR3 reads CASSNQRVNEKLFF. In nucleotides, the CDR3 is TGTGCCAGTAGTAACCAACGAGTTAATGAAAAACTGTTTTTT.

The gene calls are TRBV28 and TRBJ2-1, with unresolved D. The CDR3 is 11 amino acids. Trimming left V 3 bases short and J 9 bases short, with 6 bases between. The germline V gene has CDR1 MDHEN and CDR2 SYDVKM. In DNA, the CDR3 is TGTGCCAGCAGTTTTCTCCTTGAGCAGTTCTTC. This gives the protein CASSFLLEQFF.

The genes are TRBV25-1 and TRBJ2-6, with a tentative D call TRBD1 (5 bases). Germline V gives CDR1 MGHDK, CDR2 SYGVNS. Trimming stripped 3 bases from V and 4 bases from J, with 13 bases between. This CDR3 comprises 16 residues. In DNA, the CDR3 is TGTGCCAGCAGTGACAGGGCTAAAACCGGGGCCAACGTCCTGACTTTC. Translating it yields CASSDRAKTGANVLTF.

A single count supports this clone. The chain is built from TRBV12-3 or TRBV12-4 and TRBJ2-7; D might be TRBD1 (5 bases). The germline V and J ends were trimmed by 6 bases and 3 bases, with 9 bases remaining between them. The CDR3 length is 12 residues. The DNA of the CDR3 is TGTGCCAGCAGCGGCAGGGTCTACGAGCAGTACTTC. This sequence encodes CASSGRVYEQYF.

The chain links TRBV19 to TRBJ1-1, with D perhaps TRBD1 (5 bases). Looked up from germline, CDR1 is LNHDA and CDR2 is SQIVND (reference sequence). Between the trimmed V and J ends, which lost 5 bases and 0 bases, there was a span of 10 bases. The CDR3 runs to 14 residues. CDR3 DNA: TGTGCCAGTAGTGGACGACAGATGAACACTGAAGCTTTCTTT. Its protein is CASSGRQMNTEAFF.

This chain uses TRBV6-1 with TRBJ2-3, with TRBD2 matching 8 bases. Germline lookup yields CDR1 MNHNS and CDR2 SASEGT. The V and J ends lost 0 bases and 6 bases, in that order; junction bases with no gene match: 5. The CDR3 totals 15 residues. The CDR3 protein is CASSEASGGPDTQYF. The CDR3 DNA reads TGTGCCAGCAGTGAAGCCAGCGGGGGCCCGGATACGCAGTATTTT.

The CDR3 DNA reads as TGTGCCAGCAGCCTGTCAGGGCCCTCTGGGGCCAACGTCCTGACTTTC. It encodes CASSLSGPSGANVLTF. J is TRBJ2-6 and V is TRBV3-1 (or the pseudogene TRBV3-2), with D possibly TRBD1 on 5 matching bases. The germline V gene has CDR1 LGHDT and CDR2 YNNKEL (reference sequence). With 4 bases removed from V and 0 bases from J, the gap between germline ends came to 10 bases. This CDR3 is built from 16 residues.

This chain connects TRBV6-5 to TRBJ1-2, with D maybe TRBD1 (5 bases). Germline CDR1 MNHEY, CDR2 SVGAGI. This CDR3 is 12 amino acids long. Trimming cost V 10 bases and J 4 bases, with 13 bases left between them. The CDR3 nucleotides read TGTGCCACGATTCAGGGCTCCTATGGCTACACCTTC. This codes for CATIQGSYGYTF.

The V call is TRBV3-1 (or the pseudogene TRBV3-2), the J call TRBJ2-2; D is uncertain. The length of the CDR3 is 12 residues. Trimming shortened V by 8 bases and J by 6 bases, and 10 bases separated the two germline ends. Germline V gene data show CDR1 as LGHDT and CDR2 as YNNKEL (reference sequence). CDR3 nucleotides: TGTGCCAGCGGAGATCCCCCCGGGGAGCTGTTTTTT. This sequence encodes CASGDPPGELFF.

V is TRBV4-1 and J is TRBJ2-7; the D gene is possibly TRBD1 (5 bases). Trimming left V 1 base short and J 6 bases short, with 16 bases between. Germline V gene data show CDR1 as MGHRA and CDR2 as YSYEKL. CDR3 length equals 15 residues. CDR3 nucleotides: TGCGCCAGCAGCCAAGGTTATTCAGGGTGGAGCGAGCAGTACTTC. This encodes CASSQGYSGWSEQYF.

The chain combines TRBV28 with TRBJ2-7; TRBD1 agrees at 8 bases. Per germline, CDR1 MDHEN and CDR2 SYDVKM. Unmatched junction bases numbered 16, after V lost 6 bases and J lost 12 bases. The CDR3 has 14 residues. CDR3: CASSPGGRGVDGYV. The CDR3 coding sequence is TGTGCCAGCAGCCCAGGGGGCAGGGGGGTTGATGGGTACGTC.